These 24 T cell receptor beta chains were all obtained from the same sample, sequenced in a study of beta chain features in type 1 diabetes listed by TCRdb under 2018. Library generation was performed with the immunoSEQ multiplex PCR assay. The High Capacity cDNA Reverse Transcription Kit was used to reverse transcribe all of the isolated RNA, meaning that expressed TCRB transcripts were what got sequenced. TCRdb retrieved this table from immuneACCESS and kept in-frame rearrangements only. Not all clones are present; in checked studies, unresolved V genes account for under half, and no reason is known for the remainder. The table for this sample lists some 150,000 clones; 9.5% to 10% of them were counted only once. The top ten hold less than 0.85% of the sample. The sequencing sample was made of central memory CD4+ T cells from blood. Receptor source: a woman aged 40-49 years in good health.

This clone showed up just a few times. The CDR3 bases are TGCGCCAGCAGCCTCGGACAGGGTCATGGTGGCACTGAAGCTTTCTTT. As protein: CASSLGQGHGGTEAFF. The chain links TRBV5-1 to TRBJ1-1; TRBD1 matches 8 bases. V lost 4 bases to trimming and J lost 4 bases; unmatched junction nucleotides: 12. The CDR3 is 16 amino acids. Germline V CDR1 and CDR2: SGHRS, YFSETQ. Based on the CDR3 plus reference TRBV5-1 and TRBJ1-1, the full variable domain is KAGVTQTPRYLIKTRGQQVTLSCSPISGHRSVSWYQQTPGQGLQFLFEYFSETQRNKGNFPGRFSGRQFSNSRSEMNVSTLELGDSALYLCASSLGQGHGGTEAFFGQGTRLTVV.

This chain joins TRBV6-5 and TRBJ1-1, with 10 bases that match TRBD1. V was clipped by 4 bases and J by 1 base; unmatched bases: 6. The CDR3 length is 16 residues. The germline gives CDR1 MNHEY, CDR2 SVGAGI. This CDR3 reads CASSFGTGVSNTEAFF. DNA for the CDR3: TGTGCCAGCAGTTTCGGGACAGGGGTGTCGAACACTGAAGCTTTCTTT.

This clone came up a few times. The chain is built from TRBV6-1 and TRBJ2-7; 7 bases line up with TRBD1. V shed 6 bases and J 2 bases; nucleotides not matched to a gene: 7. This CDR3 comprises 14 residues. Germline CDR1 MNHNS, CDR2 SASEGT. CDR3 coding DNA: TGTGCCAGCAGCGCAACCGGGACAGCCTACGAGCAGTACTTC. Its translation is CASSATGTAYEQYF.

There are a few counts of this clone. The chain carries TRBV11-2 and TRBJ2-7, with 10 bases identical to TRBD2. This CDR3 is built from 14 residues. The ends lost 3 bases at V and 6 bases at J; junction bases unmatched: 5. Germline V CDR1 and CDR2: SGHAT, FQNNGV. In DNA form, the CDR3 reads TGTGCCAGCAGCTTGGGACTAGCGTCGTCCGAGCAGTACTTC. Protein product: CASSLGLASSEQYF.

This clone has more than one count but fewer than ten. The rearrangement uses TRBV6-5 and TRBJ1-2; the D is unclear. Trimming took off 7 bases at V and 5 bases at J, with 20 bases between the two ends. CDR3 size: 15 residues. The germline V gene encodes CDR1 MNHEY and CDR2 SVGAGI. The CDR3 DNA follows: TGTGCCAGCACCCCCGGCGGGCATAGTAATTATGGCTACACCTTC. Its protein is CASTPGGHSNYGYTF.

The chain couples TRBV10-3 to TRBJ2-7, with D possibly being TRBD1 (5 bases). CDR3 length: 12 amino acids. The germline V and J ends were trimmed by 4 bases and 6 bases, with 10 bases remaining between them. Germline values: CDR1 ENHRY, CDR2 SYGVKD. CDR3 region: CAISARDSEQYF. CDR3 nucleotides: TGTGCCATCAGTGCCAGGGATTCCGAGCAGTACTTC.

This clone turned up a few times. This chain connects TRBV7-7 to TRBJ2-1, with 9 bases aligning to TRBD2. The V gene's germline CDR1 is SSHAT and CDR2 FNYEAQ (reference sequence). After removal of 5 bases from V and 4 bases from J, the junction contained 6 bases not matched to a gene. The CDR3 has 15 residues. The CDR3 is CASSPGGGVYNEQFF. Here the CDR3 DNA reads TGTGCCAGCAGCCCCGGCGGGGGGGTATACAATGAGCAGTTCTTC.

CDR3 amino acids: CASSPPGQGSNTQYF. CDR3 bases: TGTGCCAGCAGCCCCCCGGGACAGGGGTCAAATACGCAGTATTTT. The J gene is TRBJ2-3, the V gene TRBV6-6, with 10 bases that match TRBD1. Trimming removed 6 bases from V and 7 bases from J; junction bases left unmatched: 10. Germline CDR1 and CDR2: MNHNY and SVGAGI (reference sequence). The CDR3 is made up of 15 amino acids.

The chain employs TRBV15 and TRBJ2-7, with 9 bases fitting TRBD2. The J segment lost 9 bases and the V segment lost 2 bases, leaving 5 bases of the junction unmatched. The CDR3 runs 13 residues. In germline, CDR1 is LNHNV, CDR2 YYDKDF (reference sequence). DNA for the CDR3: TGTGCCACCAGCAGAACTGAACTAGCGGGGCAGTACTTC. Protein product: CATSRTELAGQYF.

This clone was picked up a small number of times. The chain recombines TRBV5-1 with TRBJ2-4, with D tentatively TRBD2 (6 bases). Looked up from germline, CDR1 is SGHRS and CDR2 is YFSETQ. Deletions cut 0 bases from V and 9 bases from J, with 16 bases between. The CDR3 is made up of 15 amino acids. CDR3 nucleotide sequence: TGCGCCAGCAGCTTGGGTTTCGAGGGAGGAAGCATTCAGTACTTC. Amino acid sequence: CASSLGFEGGSIQYF.

There are a few counts of this clone. V is TRBV5-1 and J is TRBJ2-3, with D tentatively TRBD1 (6 bases). This CDR3 contains 14 residues. CDR1 is SGHRS and CDR2 is YFSETQ in the germline V gene. The germline V and J ends were trimmed by 4 bases and 2 bases, with 11 bases remaining between them. This CDR3 is CASSVGQSTDTQYF. CDR3 DNA: TGCGCCAGCAGCGTCGGACAGTCCACAGATACGCAGTATTTT.

The DNA of the CDR3 is TGTGCCAGCACCTACCTGGGGCGCGCAGGAAACACCATATATTTT. Protein sequence: CASTYLGRAGNTIYF. This chain joins TRBV18 and TRBJ1-3; TRBD1 might be the D (5 bases). Germline values: CDR1 KGHSH, CDR2 LQKENI. This CDR3 contains 15 residues. V was cut by 8 bases and J by 4 bases, with 18 bases left in between.

There are a few counts of this clone. This sequence joins TRBV28 and TRBJ1-2; D unclear. CDR1 is MDHEN, CDR2 SYDVKM, per germline. V gave up 1 base and J gave up 4 bases, with 10 bases separating them. The CDR3 has 14 residues. The CDR3 reads CASSLLRPVYGYTF. The CDR3 nucleotides read TGTGCCAGCAGTTTATTGCGTCCTGTCTATGGCTACACCTTC.

This sequence joins TRBV9 and TRBJ2-5, with D uncertain. Trimming stripped 7 bases from V and 2 bases from J, with 12 bases between. The CDR3 has 13 residues. Per the germline V gene, CDR1 is SGDLS and CDR2 is YYNGEE. The CDR3 spells CASSRHQQETQYF. The DNA of the CDR3 is TGTGCCAGCTCGCGACACCAGCAAGAGACCCAGTACTTC.

This clone was found a few times. This sequence joins TRBV10-1 and TRBJ2-7; a possible D gene is TRBD2 (5 bases). This CDR3 is built from 12 residues. Trimming took 5 bases from V and 2 from J, leaving 7 bases between them. Per the germline V gene, CDR1 is WNHNN and CDR2 is SYGVQD (reference sequence). CDR3 residues: CASSPSPYEQYF. Here the CDR3 DNA reads TGCGCCAGCAGTCCTAGCCCCTACGAGCAGTACTTC.

This clone was seen a handful of times. The rearrangement uses TRBV7-9 and TRBJ2-2; 7 nucleotides align to TRBD1. In germline, CDR1 is SEHNR, CDR2 FQNEAQ (reference sequence). CDR3 size: 17 residues. The V segment lost 5 bases and the J segment 2 bases; nucleotides outside the gene matches: 11. The CDR3 bases are TGTGCCAGCAGCATCCCCACAGGGGTCCTTAACACCGGGGAGCTGTTTTTT. This sequence encodes CASSIPTGVLNTGELFF.

This clone turned up a few times. This chain uses TRBV10-3 with TRBJ2-1; D gene unclear. The germline V gene encodes CDR1 ENHRY and CDR2 SYGVKD. This CDR3 contains 11 residues. With 6 bases removed from V and 9 bases from J, the gap between germline ends came to 9 bases. CDR3 nucleotide sequence: TGTGCCATCAGAAAAAGCGCTGAGCAGTTCTTC. This sequence encodes CAIRKSAEQFF.

A few counts support this clone. The genes are TRBV7-2 and TRBJ2-3; no definite D call. Germline CDR1 SGHTA, CDR2 FQGNSA. Trimming stripped 1 base from V and 8 bases from J, with 10 bases between. The CDR3 totals 13 residues. CDR3 in DNA: TGTGCCAGCAGCTTAGAAATGCCGGGTACGCAGTATTTT. This translates into CASSLEMPGTQYF.

This clone was detected only a few times. This chain uses TRBV4-3 with TRBJ1-5, with D maybe TRBD1 (5 bases). The germline V and J ends were trimmed by 4 bases and 6 bases, with 13 bases remaining between them. Germline loops: CDR1 LGHNA, CDR2 YSLEER. CDR3 size: 14 residues. The CDR3 nucleotides read TGCGCCAGCAGCCTTCGTATAGGGGTTCAGCCCCAGCATTTT. Protein sequence: CASSLRIGVQPQHF.

The chain carries TRBV4-3 and TRBJ2-5; 13 bases are shared with TRBD2. J lost 3 bases, V lost 3 bases, and 4 bases had no gene match. This CDR3 comprises 16 residues. Germline-derived CDR1 and CDR2 are LGHNA and YSLEER. CDR3 DNA: TGCGCCAGCAGCCAGACTAGCGGGGGGCGCGAAGAGACCCAGTACTTC. This codes for CASSQTSGGREETQYF.

The chain is built from TRBV19 and TRBJ1-2, with 8 bases that match TRBD1. This CDR3 spans 13 amino acids. With 6 bases clipped from V and 8 bases from J, the junction kept 8 bases outside the gene matches. The germline V gene has CDR1 LNHDA and CDR2 SQIVND (reference sequence). The CDR3 DNA sequence: TGTGCCAGTAGCCCACAGGGGGAAGGCGGCTACACCTTC. Its protein is CASSPQGEGGYTF.

This clone was observed a few times. The chain employs TRBV11-2 and TRBJ2-5, with 8 nucleotides matching TRBD2. The CDR3 length is 15 residues. Looked up from germline, CDR1 is SGHAT and CDR2 is FQNNGV. Trimming took 1 base from V and 4 from J; bases not matched to a gene: 5. CDR3 protein: CASSLVTGGAETQYF. The CDR3 coding sequence is TGTGCCAGCAGCTTAGTAACCGGGGGGGCAGAGACCCAGTACTTC.

The V gene is TRBV5-5, the J gene TRBJ2-4; 9 nucleotides align to TRBD1. CDR1 and CDR2 (germline): SGHKS, YYEKEE (reference sequence). This CDR3 is built from 18 residues. Losses at the gene ends were 4 bases for V and 0 bases for J; bases not matched to a gene: 11. The chain's CDR3 is CASSHRYRDRVAKNIQYF. CDR3 coding DNA: TGTGCCAGCAGCCATCGTTACCGGGACAGGGTAGCCAAAAACATTCAGTACTTC.

The table lists this clone with a few counts. The rearrangement links TRBV6-5 to TRBJ1-2, with 8 bases identical to TRBD1. The CDR3 totals 14 residues. The junction had 8 bases not matched to a gene; V was cut back by 7 bases and J by 4 bases. From germline, CDR1 is MNHEY and CDR2 SVGAGI. The CDR3, as DNA: TGTGCCAGCACCACCCAGGGGGCAGTCTATGGCTACACCTTC. It is translated as CASTTQGAVYGYTF.